The 27 T cell receptor beta chains in this list originate from one sample, sequenced in a study of T cell responses to AZD1222 COVID-19 vaccine. Clones were read by immunoSEQ multiplex PCR, and TCRdb kept only the in-frame ones, dropping some. The sample lists 95,000 to 110,000 clones, roughly 88% occurring once. Specimen: peripheral blood, collected on day 0 of AZD1222 vaccination. All receptors derive from an adult in good health.

The J gene is TRBJ1-5, the V gene TRBV5-1; 8 bases agree with TRBD1. CDR1 is SGHRS, CDR2 YFSETQ, per germline. The CDR3 has 16 amino acids. Trimming took 4 bases from V and 7 from J; bases not matched to a gene: 13. DNA for the CDR3: TGCGCCAGCAGCCCCGCGGGGCAGGGGGCCAAACAGCCCCAGCATTTT. Amino acids: CASSPAGQGAKQPQHF.

The V call is TRBV2, the J call TRBJ1-5; weak D call: TRBD1 (6 bases). The length of the CDR3 is 14 residues. Germline assignment: CDR1 SNHLY and CDR2 FYNNEI. V lost 7 bases and J lost 5, with 15 bases in between. CDR3 sequence (DNA): TGTGCCAGCAAGGGAAGGGGGTCATATCAGCCCCAGCATTTT. Its protein product is CASKGRGSYQPQHF.

The V gene is TRBV6-4, the J gene TRBJ2-3, with a possible D match to TRBD1 (7 bases). The CDR3 runs to 15 residues. V lost 2 bases, J lost 6 bases, and 15 bases lay in between. Germline CDR1 MRHNA, CDR2 SNTAGT. In nucleotides, the CDR3 is TGTGCCAGCAGTGACGGGAGGACAGGCCAGGATACGCAGTATTTT. This translates into CASSDGRTGQDTQYF.

The count of this clone is one. The J gene is TRBJ2-1, the V gene TRBV10-2; no clear D gene. Between the trimmed V and J ends, which lost 3 bases and 8 bases, there was a span of 17 bases. This CDR3 has 15 residues. CDR1 is WSHSY and CDR2 is SAAADI in the germline V gene. The DNA of the CDR3 is TGCGCCAGCAGTGATCTGGCCTTTCTCGGCGATGAGCAGTTCTTC. Translating it yields CASSDLAFLGDEQFF.

The rearrangement joins TRBV7-8 to TRBJ2-5; no clear D gene. V was pared by 2 bases and J by 4 bases, with 20 bases between. The CDR3 has 17 amino acids. Looked up from germline, CDR1 is SGHVS and CDR2 is FQNEAQ. The CDR3 DNA sequence: TGTGCCAGCAGCTTAACTACTGGGTTTAGCACGCCAGAGACCCAGTACTTC. It encodes CASSLTTGFSTPETQYF.

V usage is TRBV7-3 and J usage is TRBJ1-1; D perhaps matches TRBD1 (6 bases). CDR3 length: 13 amino acids. Germline V lookup: CDR1 SGHTA, CDR2 FQGTGA. V lost 6 bases and J 6 bases, leaving 14 bases between the germline ends. The DNA of the CDR3 is TGTGCCAGCAGACAAACAGGGACGCCTGAAGCTTTCTTT. As protein: CASRQTGTPEAFF.

In nucleotides, the CDR3 is TGTGCCAGCACATGGGGTCTTGGCTACGAGCAGTACTTC. It specifies CASTWGLGYEQYF. V and J are TRBV19 and TRBJ2-7; unclear D gene. Trimming left V 9 bases short and J 3 bases short, with 15 bases between. In germline, CDR1 is LNHDA, CDR2 SQIVND (reference sequence). CDR3 length: 13 residues.

The chain is built from TRBV5-4 and TRBJ1-2; tentatively, D is TRBD1 (6 bases). CDR1 SGHNT and CDR2 YYREEE come from the germline V gene (reference sequence). Trimming took off 3 bases at V and 2 bases at J, with 17 bases between the two ends. The CDR3 covers 16 residues. The CDR3 reads CASSSVLQGLNYGYTF. The CDR3 region has the DNA TGTGCCAGCAGCTCAGTATTACAGGGACTGAACTATGGCTACACCTTC.

This chain links TRBV7-3 with TRBJ2-5, with unresolved D. Germline CDR1 and CDR2: SGHTA and FQGTGA. This CDR3 has 13 amino acids. Trimming pared 4 bases from V and 2 bases from J, leaving 8 bases between. As DNA, the CDR3 is TGTGCCAGCAGCTCCAGAAATCAAGAGACCCAGTACTTC. It is translated as CASSSRNQETQYF.

This chain uses TRBV18 with TRBJ1-6; TRBD1 might be the D (6 bases). This CDR3 comprises 13 residues. Germline V CDR1 and CDR2: KGHSH, LQKENI. Trimming took off 0 bases at V and 10 bases at J, with 7 bases between the two ends. CDR3 sequence reads: CASSPPDRSPLHF. CDR3 sequence (DNA): TGTGCCAGCTCACCACCCGACAGGTCACCCCTCCACTTT.

V is TRBV9 and J is TRBJ2-2, with a possible D match to TRBD2 (6 bases). CDR1 and CDR2 from the germline V gene are SGDLS and YYNGEE. CDR3 length: 14 residues. V was shortened by 4 bases and J by 0 bases, with 7 bases between the two germline ends. In DNA, the CDR3 is TGTGCCAGCAGCTCTAGCGCGAACACCGGGGAGCTGTTTTTT. Protein: CASSSSANTGELFF.

V usage is TRBV7-2 and J usage is TRBJ2-5; D unclear. CDR3 length: 16 residues. From germline, CDR1 is SGHTA and CDR2 FQGNSA. The ends were cut back, 4 bases at V and 5 bases at J, with 20 bases in the middle. The CDR3 DNA reads TGTGCCAGCAGCTCACCCCGGGCAGGCTTTGGGGAGACCCAGTACTTC. Its protein is CASSSPRAGFGETQYF.

J is TRBJ1-5 and V is TRBV25-1; maybe TRBD1 (6 bases). CDR1 and CDR2 (germline): MGHDK, SYGVNS. V lost 2 bases and J 0 bases, leaving 8 bases between the germline ends. The CDR3 length is 15 residues. Here the CDR3 reads CASSEGGLSNQPQHF. The DNA for the CDR3 is TGTGCCAGCAGTGAAGGGGGCCTTAGCAATCAGCCCCAGCATTTT.

This CDR3 reads CASSLGGSNPESPLHF. The CDR3 DNA reads as TGTGCCAGCAGCCTGGGGGGGTCGAATCCTGAATCACCCCTCCACTTT. The rearrangement joins TRBV9 to TRBJ1-6; possibly TRBD1 for D (5 bases). Germline CDR1 and CDR2: SGDLS and YYNGEE. V was clipped by 4 bases and J by 10 bases, with 21 bases between them. The CDR3 sequence is 16 residues long.

The CDR3 loop is CASSLWAANTGELFF. The CDR3 bases are TGTGCCAGCAGTTTATGGGCAGCGAACACCGGGGAGCTGTTTTTT. V is TRBV27 and J is TRBJ2-2; D not certain. V was shortened by 1 base and J by 0 bases, with 6 bases between the two germline ends. The CDR3 extends over 15 amino acids. Germline V CDR1 and CDR2: MNHEY, SMNVEV (reference sequence).

This clone was recorded only once. The V gene is TRBV7-2, the J gene TRBJ1-6; D call uncertain. In germline, CDR1 is SGHTA, CDR2 FQGNSA. V lost 0 bases and J 3 bases, leaving 9 bases between the germline ends. The CDR3 has 16 amino acids. The CDR3 nucleotides read TGTGCCAGCAGCTTAGCGGAAGGATTCTATAATTCACCCCTCCACTTT. Its protein product is CASSLAEGFYNSPLHF.

V gene TRBV5-1 combines with J gene TRBJ2-3, with 8 bases matching TRBD2. The CDR3 extends over 14 amino acids. V dropped 3 bases and J dropped 6; count of bases not matched to a gene: 6. Germline V CDR1 and CDR2: SGHRS, YFSETQ. The CDR3, as DNA: TGCGCCAGCAGCTCGGGGGGGCCAAGGGATACGCAGTATTTT. This sequence encodes CASSSGGPRDTQYF.

The chain uses TRBV27 and TRBJ1-2; no reliable D call. The germline V gene has CDR1 MNHEY and CDR2 SMNVEV (reference sequence). The CDR3 length is 15 residues. With 6 bases removed from V and 4 bases from J, the gap between germline ends came to 18 bases. CDR3 DNA: TGTGCCAGCAGCCGAACCGCCTTTGGCGGCTATGGCTACACCTTC. Translation gives CASSRTAFGGYGYTF.

The chain has TRBV5-1 and TRBJ2-7; possibly TRBD2 for D (5 bases). CDR1 SGHRS and CDR2 YFSETQ come from the germline V gene. The V and J ends lost 2 bases and 5 bases respectively, with 17 bases between them. The CDR3 has 15 residues. CDR3 region: CASSFSAERWNEQYF. The CDR3, as DNA: TGCGCCAGCAGCTTCAGTGCCGAGCGGTGGAACGAGCAGTACTTC. Together with reference TRBV5-1 and TRBJ2-7, the CDR3 gives the full variable domain: KAGVTQTPRYLIKTRGQQVTLSCSPISGHRSVSWYQQTPGQGLQFLFEYFSETQRNKGNFPGRFSGRQFSNSRSEMNVSTLELGDSALYLCASSFSAERWNEQYFGPGTRLTVT.

The gene calls are TRBV10-1 and TRBJ1-2; the match to TRBD1 covers 9 bases. Trimming took 7 bases from V and 6 from J; bases not matched to a gene: 12. The CDR3 runs 15 residues. Germline lookup yields CDR1 WNHNN and CDR2 SYGVQD (reference sequence). The CDR3 DNA reads as TGCGCCAGCAACAGAACCGGGACAGGGTTTAATGGCTACACCTTC. Protein product: CASNRTGTGFNGYTF.

V gene TRBV3-1 (or the pseudogene TRBV3-2) combines with J gene TRBJ1-1; D perhaps matches TRBD1 (6 bases). The ends were cut back, 4 bases at V and 5 bases at J, with 11 bases in the middle. The CDR3 contains 13 residues. The germline V gene has CDR1 LGHDT and CDR2 YNNKEL (reference sequence). DNA for the CDR3: TGTGCCAGCAGCCCTAAAGGGGGGACTGAAGCTTTCTTT. Translating it yields CASSPKGGTEAFF.

The chain links TRBV5-4 to TRBJ2-1; 7 bases match TRBD1. Germline V gene data show CDR1 as SGHNT and CDR2 as YYREEE (reference sequence). V was pared by 5 bases and J by 7 bases, with 9 bases of the junction left unmatched. The CDR3 is 14 amino acids. This CDR3 is CASSKTGPGNEQFF. The CDR3 bases are TGTGCCAGCAGTAAGACAGGGCCGGGAAATGAGCAGTTCTTC.

V is TRBV28 and J is TRBJ1-3, with 10 nucleotides matching TRBD1. Germline-derived CDR1 and CDR2 are MDHEN and SYDVKM. This CDR3 is 15 amino acids long. J gave up 4 bases and V 3 bases, and 3 bases lay outside the gene matches. The DNA of the CDR3 is TGTGCCAGCAGTTTGGGACAGGGGACGGGAAACACCATATATTTT. Residues: CASSLGQGTGNTIYF.

The rearrangement links TRBV3-1 (or the pseudogene TRBV3-2) to TRBJ1-2, with D possibly matching TRBD1 (6 bases). The CDR3 consists of 17 residues. CDR1 is LGHDT, CDR2 YNNKEL, per germline (reference sequence). V was cut by 4 bases and J by 4 bases, with 22 bases left in between. The CDR3 here is CASSPRGRQETTYGYTF. The CDR3 DNA sequence: TGTGCCAGCAGCCCGCGAGGTCGACAGGAAACTACCTATGGCTACACCTTC.

The chain employs TRBV2 and TRBJ1-1; the match to TRBD1 covers 10 bases. Germline CDR1 SNHLY, CDR2 FYNNEI. This CDR3 comprises 14 residues. With V trimmed by 7 bases and J by 4 bases, 6 bases remained unmatched. CDR3 sequence reads: CASTGTGVGTEAFF. CDR3 bases: TGTGCCAGCACCGGGACAGGGGTTGGCACTGAAGCTTTCTTT.

The chain has TRBV11-2 and TRBJ2-7; D remains ambiguous. This CDR3 has 11 amino acids. CDR1 and CDR2 (germline): SGHAT, FQNNGV. Trimming removed 4 bases at V and 3 bases at J, with 4 bases between. The CDR3 sequence: CASSSHYEQYF. CDR3 nucleotides: TGTGCCAGCAGCTCTCACTACGAGCAGTACTTC.

This chain links TRBV9 with TRBJ2-3, with unresolved D. The CDR3 spans 16 residues. Between the trimmed V and J ends, which lost 4 bases and 0 bases, there was a span of 15 bases. Germline V gene lookup returns CDR1 SGDLS and CDR2 YYNGEE. The CDR3 DNA reads TGTGCCAGCAGCCCCCCCGTGGGTACTAGCACAGATACGCAGTATTTT. It codes for CASSPPVGTSTDTQYF.